This T cell receptor (beta chain) was identified during a study of neurological immune-mediated disorders. This clonotype was seen ten or more times. Germline V gives CDR1 MGHRA, CDR2 YSYEKL. The CDR3 has 13 amino acids. Trimming took 1 base from V and 6 from J, leaving 8 bases between them. TCRdb re-analysed the 5' RACE reads in MiXCR, keeping a single row per CDR3 protein. The sample has 35,000 to 40,000 distinct CDR3 sequences; more than 6.5% are singletons. Material for sequencing was PBMCs. This chain connects TRBV4-1 to TRBJ2-3; the D is unclear. The TCR originated in a woman between 40 and 55 years old in good health. The CDR3 spells CASSQAGGDTQYF. The CDR3 DNA reads as TGCGCCAGCAGCCAAGCTGGTGGGGATACGCAGTATTTT.